A single sample is the source of the 5 T cell receptor beta chains below, sequenced in a study of vaccination and CD4 T cells after COVID-19. Cultured CD4+ T cells had their DNA profiled by the Oncomine TCR Beta short-read assay. TCRdb analysed the PCR reads with MiXCR anew, one entry per CDR3 protein. The sample includes approximately 7,700 distinct CDR3 sequences, 56% of them seen just once. Treatment indicated: approximately nine-day PBMC culture with coronavirus spike peptide pools or control peptides (ViraFEST assay). Harvesting of the unexposed donor's CD4+ T cells predated the COVID-19 pandemic (2011-2018). These receptors lack a known antigen. The sequencing input was CD4+ T cells from blood, cultured in vitro. The origin of the receptors is a human donor in good health.

The table lists this clonotype with a few counts. The chain combines TRBV11-2 with TRBJ1-2; no firm D call. Per the germline V gene, CDR1 is SGHAT and CDR2 is FQNNGV. V lost 1 base, J lost 3 bases, and 12 bases lay in between. CDR3 length: 15 amino acids. CDR3 bases: TGTGCCAGCAGCTTAGGATCGACAACTTACTATGGCTACACCTTC. This translates into CASSLGSTTYYGYTF.

The CDR3 nucleotides are TGTGCCAGTACCCGGACTAGCGGTTACACAGATACGCAGTATTTT. This gives the protein CASTRTSGYTDTQYF. This chain joins TRBV19 and TRBJ2-3, with 10 bases lining up with TRBD2. The junction had 6 bases not matched to a gene; V was cut back by 7 bases and J by 2 bases. CDR1 and CDR2 (germline): LNHDA, SQIVND (reference sequence). The CDR3 loop spans 15 amino acids. Looking up the rest from reference TRBV19 and TRBJ2-3 gives the full variable domain: DGGITQSPKYLFRKEGQNVTLSCEQNLNHDAMYWYRQDPGQGLRLIYYSQIVNDFQKGDIAEGYSVSREKKESFPLTVTSAQKNPTAFYLCASTRTSGYTDTQYFGPGTRLTVL.

The chain carries TRBV7-2 and TRBJ1-1; unclear D gene. Per germline, CDR1 SGHTA and CDR2 FQGNSA. The CDR3 is 14 residues long. Trimming took off 6 bases at V and 0 bases at J, with 11 bases between the two ends. CDR3 region: CASSLQLMNTEAFF. In nucleotides, the CDR3 is TGTGCCAGCAGTTTACAGTTAATGAACACTGAAGCTTTCTTT. The variable domain in full, with the rest retrieved from reference TRBV7-2 and TRBJ1-1, is GAGVSQSPSNKVTEKGKDVELRCDPISGHTALYWYRQSLGQGLEFLIYFQGNSAPDKSGLPSDRFSAERTGGSVSTLTIQRTQQEDSAVYLCASSLQLMNTEAFFGQGTRLTVV.

V and J are TRBV6-2 or TRBV6-3 and TRBJ2-7; perhaps TRBD2 as D (6 bases). V was cut by 7 bases and J by 6 bases, with 25 bases left in between. The CDR3 loop spans 16 amino acids. Germline loops: CDR1 MNHEY, CDR2 SVGEGT. The CDR3 spells CASTSTRTIRKGEQYF. In nucleotides, the CDR3 is TGTGCCAGCACCTCAACTAGGACTATTAGGAAGGGCGAGCAGTACTTC.

The gene calls are TRBV30 and TRBJ2-5, with D uncertain. Between the trimmed V and J ends, which lost 8 bases and 5 bases, there was a span of 15 bases. The CDR3 is made up of 12 amino acids. Germline-derived CDR1 and CDR2 are GTSNPN and SVGIG (reference sequence). CDR3 sequence reads: CAGDLKWETQYF. DNA of the CDR3: TGTGCCGGCGACCTAAAGTGGGAGACCCAGTACTTC. The full variable domain, its missing parts supplied by reference TRBV30 and TRBJ2-5, is SQTIHQWPATLVQPVGSPLSLECTVEGTSNPNLYWYRQAAGRGLQLLFYSVGIGQISSEVPQNLSASRPQDRQFILSSKKLLLSDSGFYLCAGDLKWETQYFGPGTRLLVL.